One sample yielded the 22 T cell receptor beta chains listed below, sequenced in a study of shared clonotypes between healthy human individuals. Generated by immunoSEQ multiplex PCR, the TCRdb table keeps only in-frame clones and is missing some. This sample has approximately 1,000,000 clones, with about 72% found just once. Sample: memory CD4+ T cells from PBMCs. The subset was: CD45RA-negative fraction. These receptors were obtained from a man aged 18 to 30 in good health. Some clones in this sample may be carry-over from other donors' samples.

The J gene is TRBJ2-1, the V gene TRBV6-1; D may be TRBD2 (5 bases). Trimming pared 7 bases from V and 8 bases from J, leaving 15 bases between. The CDR3 length is 13 residues. In germline, CDR1 is MNHNS, CDR2 SASEGT. The CDR3 DNA reads TGTGCCAGCACCCGTCAGAGGGTCGATGAGCAGTTCTTC. Protein sequence: CASTRQRVDEQFF.

Of note for this clone: Different DNA sequences within this sample yield the same CDR3. The V and J genes are TRBV7-7 and TRBJ2-3; TRBD2 matches at 9 bases. With V trimmed by 1 base and J by 3 bases, 2 bases remained unmatched. The CDR3 covers 15 residues. Germline V gene data show CDR1 as SSHAT and CDR2 as FNYEAQ (reference sequence). The CDR3 spells CASSLGAGGTDTQYF. In DNA, the CDR3 is TGTGCCAGCAGCTTAGGCGCGGGGGGGACAGATACGCAGTATTTT. Variable domain in full (rest from reference TRBV7-7 and TRBJ2-3): GAGVSQSPRYKVTKRGQDVTLRCDPISSHATLYWYQQALGQGPEFLTYFNYEAQPDKSGLPSDRFSAERPEGSISTLTIQRTEQRDSAMYRCASSLGAGGTDTQYFGPGTRLTVL.

This chain joins TRBV27 and TRBJ2-3; tentative D call: TRBD2 (7 bases). The germline CDR1 and CDR2 sequences are MNHEY and SMNVEV (reference sequence). The V and J ends lost 3 bases and 1 base respectively, with 14 bases between them. The CDR3 has 16 amino acids. CDR3 in amino acids: CASSFGGAGGTDTQYF. Written as DNA, the CDR3 is TGTGCCAGCAGTTTTGGGGGGGCTGGGGGCACAGATACGCAGTATTTT.

This sequence joins TRBV7-9 and TRBJ1-2, with D hard to call. V dropped 5 bases and J dropped 7 bases, with 11 bases sitting between them. The length of the CDR3 is 12 residues. Germline-derived CDR1 and CDR2 are SEHNR and FQNEAQ (reference sequence). This CDR3 reads CASSPADFGYTF. The CDR3 region has the DNA TGTGCCAGCAGCCCTGCGGACTTTGGCTACACCTTC.

This chain connects TRBV11-2 to TRBJ2-2; D remains unclear. V was pared by 1 base and J by 9 bases, with 12 bases between. The CDR3 consists of 14 residues. Germline assignment: CDR1 SGHAT and CDR2 FQNNGV. CDR3 coding DNA: TGTGCCAGCAGCTTAGTTTCGCGGCCCCGGGAGCTGTTTTTT. Its protein product is CASSLVSRPRELFF.

This clone has only one observation. The CDR3 region has the DNA TGTGCCAGCAGGATAGGGGGTCAAGAGACCCAGTACTTC. It yields the protein CASRIGGQETQYF. The chain is built from TRBV7-6 and TRBJ2-5, with D possibly TRBD1 on 6 matching bases. V was cut by 6 bases and J by 2 bases, with 10 bases left in between. The CDR3 covers 13 residues. Germline values: CDR1 SGHVS, CDR2 FNYEAQ.

The chain is built from TRBV7-3 and TRBJ1-1; 8 positions agree with TRBD1. The CDR3 runs to 14 residues. Per the germline V gene, CDR1 is SGHTA and CDR2 is FQGTGA. V lost 6 bases, J lost 4 bases, and 7 bases stayed unmatched. The chain's CDR3 is CASSSTGGITEAFF. The CDR3 DNA follows: TGTGCCAGCAGTTCTACAGGGGGAATCACTGAAGCTTTCTTT.

This clone was observed a few times. V gene TRBV5-8 combines with J gene TRBJ2-3, with D uncertain. Germline loops: CDR1 SGHTS, CDR2 YDEGEE. The CDR3 sequence is 13 residues long. With 4 bases removed from V and 3 bases from J, the gap between germline ends came to 9 bases. The CDR3 bases are TGTGCCAGCAGCGTGATTACGACAGATACGCAGTATTTT. Protein: CASSVITTDTQYF.

This chain connects TRBV7-9 to TRBJ1-3; a weak D match, TRBD1 (5 bases). Trimming cost V 1 base and J 1 base, with 14 bases left between them. CDR3 length equals 17 residues. Germline CDR1 reads SEHNR; CDR2 reads FQNEAQ (reference sequence). CDR3 protein: CASSLGRQYLSGNTIYF. CDR3 DNA: TGTGCCAGCAGCTTAGGGAGACAGTATCTTTCTGGAAACACCATATATTTT.

This clone was counted once. This may arise from a read error, as a much more abundant clone is one base away. The chain combines TRBV9 with TRBJ2-1, with D perhaps matching TRBD1 (5 bases). The CDR3 sequence is 12 residues long. With 3 bases removed from V and 5 bases from J, the gap between germline ends came to 6 bases. CDR1 and CDR2 (germline): SGDLS, YYNGEE. CDR3 DNA sequence: TGTGCCAGCAGCGGGGGCCACAATGAGCAGTTCTTC. Encoded protein: CASSGGHNEQFF.

This sequence joins TRBV7-2 and TRBJ2-7, with unresolved D. Trimming shortened V by 2 bases and J by 1 base, and 9 bases separated the two germline ends. Germline V lookup: CDR1 SGHTA, CDR2 FQGNSA. CDR3 length equals 14 residues. CDR3 protein: CASSLLQISYEQYF. The CDR3, as DNA: TGTGCCAGCAGCTTACTACAGATTTCCTACGAGCAGTACTTC.

Only one count was recorded for this clone. The chain combines TRBV7-2 with TRBJ2-1; tentative D call: TRBD2 (6 bases). This CDR3 region has 12 residues. Trimming took off 5 bases at V and 12 bases at J, with 14 bases between the two ends. Looked up from germline, CDR1 is SGHTA and CDR2 is FQGNSA. In nucleotides, the CDR3 is TGTGCCAGCAGCCCTACTAGCTGGGTGCAGTTCTTC. This gives the protein CASSPTSWVQFF.

V gene TRBV7-9 combines with J gene TRBJ1-2; D remains ambiguous. CDR1 and CDR2 from the germline V gene are SEHNR and FQNEAQ (reference sequence). This CDR3 is built from 14 residues. V lost 5 bases and J 8 bases, leaving 18 bases between the germline ends. CDR3 amino acids: CASSPSQRTGGYTF. In nucleotides, the CDR3 is TGTGCCAGCAGCCCGAGTCAAAGGACGGGGGGCTACACCTTC.

The genes are TRBV29-1 and TRBJ2-2; D gene unclear. In germline, CDR1 is SQVTM, CDR2 ANQGSEA. The length of the CDR3 is 15 residues. Trimming took off 0 bases at V and 5 bases at J, with 13 bases between the two ends. The CDR3 reads CSVEDRGLGTGELFF. In DNA, the CDR3 is TGCAGCGTTGAAGATAGAGGATTGGGAACCGGGGAGCTGTTTTTT.

The V gene is TRBV6-1, the J gene TRBJ2-5; 8 bases map to TRBD2. With V trimmed by 4 bases and J by 1 base, 11 bases remained unmatched. The V gene's germline CDR1 is MNHNS and CDR2 SASEGT. This CDR3 comprises 17 residues. The CDR3 region is CASSAPGGGLVQETQYF. Here the CDR3 DNA reads TGTGCCAGCAGTGCCCCCGGCGGGGGGCTAGTCCAAGAGACCCAGTACTTC.

This chain uses TRBV5-1 with TRBJ2-5; TRBD1 aligns across 10 bases. Germline V gene sequence: CDR1 SGHRS, CDR2 YFSETQ. V shed 3 bases and J 11 bases; nucleotides not matched to a gene: 13. The CDR3 extends over 15 amino acids. The CDR3 here is CASSSTTGGRGEQYF. The DNA of the CDR3 is TGCGCCAGCAGCTCAACGACAGGGGGCCGCGGTGAGCAGTACTTC.

The chain links TRBV4-1 to TRBJ1-4; 8 nucleotides match TRBD1. V lost 4 bases and J lost 6; bases outside the gene matches: 4. The CDR3 is made up of 14 amino acids. Germline V gene sequence: CDR1 MGHRA, CDR2 YSYEKL. The CDR3 protein is CASSRQGRDEKLFF. The CDR3 DNA reads as TGCGCCAGCAGCCGACAGGGGAGGGATGAAAAACTGTTTTTT.

The chain carries TRBV6-4 and TRBJ2-1; tentatively, D is TRBD1 (5 bases). Germline values: CDR1 MRHNA, CDR2 SNTAGT. The CDR3 extends over 12 amino acids. Trimming stripped 2 bases from V and 14 bases from J, with 13 bases between. For the CDR3, the DNA is TGTGCCAGCAGTGACCGGCAGGGTAGGAAGTTCTTC. Its translation: CASSDRQGRKFF.

This chain connects TRBV7-2 to TRBJ2-5; TRBD1 is a possible D gene (6 bases). The CDR3 consists of 13 residues. Germline CDR1 is SGHTA and CDR2 is FQGNSA. V was trimmed by 5 bases and J by 4 bases, leaving 11 bases between them. The CDR3 DNA sequence: TGTGCCAGCAGCGGGGGACACCTAGAGACCCAGTACTTC. Its protein is CASSGGHLETQYF.

The rearrangement joins TRBV19 to TRBJ1-5, with D uncertain. V dropped 1 base and J dropped 3 bases, with 10 bases sitting between them. The CDR3 consists of 15 residues. The germline V gene encodes CDR1 LNHDA and CDR2 SQIVND (reference sequence). This CDR3 is CASSIGPKTNQPQHF. CDR3 in DNA: TGTGCCAGTAGTATAGGTCCGAAAACCAATCAGCCCCAGCATTTT. The full variable domain, its missing parts supplied by reference TRBV19 and TRBJ1-5, is DGGITQSPKYLFRKEGQNVTLSCEQNLNHDAMYWYRQDPGQGLRLIYYSQIVNDFQKGDIAEGYSVSREKKESFPLTVTSAQKNPTAFYLCASSIGPKTNQPQHFGDGTRLSIL.

The chain employs TRBV29-1 and TRBJ1-1; TRBD1 matches 7 bases. This CDR3 comprises 13 residues. CDR1 and CDR2 (germline): SQVTM, ANQGSEA. Trimming at V came to 6 bases and at J to 0 bases, leaving 4 bases not matched to a gene. For the CDR3, the DNA is TGCAGCGTGGGACAGCTTATGAACACTGAAGCTTTCTTT. This sequence encodes CSVGQLMNTEAFF.

The rearrangement joins TRBV28 to TRBJ1-3; D is unresolved. V was clipped by 6 bases and J by 8 bases, with 8 bases between them. Germline CDR1 and CDR2: MDHEN and SYDVKM. This CDR3 has 11 residues. The CDR3 spells CASSLGYTIYF. The CDR3 DNA is TGTGCCAGCAGCCTGGGATACACCATATATTTT.